These 24 T cell receptor beta chains were all obtained from the same sample, sequenced in a study of beta chain features in type 1 diabetes. As every portion of the isolated RNA was reverse transcribed, the sequencing read expressed TCRB transcripts. The assay was immunoSEQ multiplex PCR, and TCRdb's table has in-frame clones only and misses some. The sample yields roughly 230,000 clones, under 13% seen once. Antigens of these TCRs are unknown. Study-wide results and caveats: TCRB CDR3s from Type 1 diabetes patients were moderately but significantly shorter in all four CD4+ subsets.

Specimen: naive CD4+ T cells from blood. Receptors originate from a man under 40 with type 1 diabetes.

The chain has TRBV18 and TRBJ2-7; TRBD1 agrees at 9 bases. CDR1 and CDR2 from the germline V gene are KGHSH and LQKENI. J lost 7 bases, V lost 3 bases, and 7 bases had no gene match. CDR3 size: 14 residues. The CDR3 nucleotides are TGTGCCAGCTCACCTGGAACCGGGACAGGGGAGCAGTACTTC. It encodes CASSPGTGTGEQYF.

The rearrangement links TRBV7-2 to TRBJ1-2; TRBD1 matches 7 bases. The V gene's germline CDR1 is SGHTA and CDR2 FQGNSA. V was pared by 5 bases and J by 0 bases, with 3 bases of the junction left unmatched. This CDR3 region has 14 residues. For the CDR3, the DNA is TGTGCCAGCAGCCAGGACAGGACTAACTATGGCTACACCTTC. It codes for CASSQDRTNYGYTF.

The chain combines TRBV7-9 with TRBJ1-6; 7 bases agree with TRBD1. This CDR3 spans 13 amino acids. J lost 8 bases, V lost 4 bases, and 2 bases had no gene match. CDR1 and CDR2 from the germline V gene are SEHNR and FQNEAQ (reference sequence). The CDR3 DNA sequence: TGTGCCAGCAGCTCCAGGGGGGATTCACCCCTCCACTTT. Amino acids: CASSSRGDSPLHF.

This clone was counted only a few times. V gene TRBV20-1 combines with J gene TRBJ1-2; 10 nucleotides agree with TRBD1. Per the germline V gene, CDR1 is DFQATT and CDR2 is SNEGSKA (reference sequence). The CDR3 totals 11 residues. The CDR3 DNA reads TGCAGGGGGACAGGGGACAATGGCTACACCTTC. As protein: CRGTGDNGYTF.

The chain joins TRBV2 to TRBJ2-5; maybe TRBD1 (6 bases). The CDR3 is 13 amino acids. The V gene lost 6 bases and the J gene lost 3 bases, with 11 bases spanning the gap. Germline V CDR1 and CDR2: SNHLY, FYNNEI. The CDR3 spells CASSRNREETQYF. The CDR3 bases are TGTGCCAGCAGCCGAAACAGGGAAGAGACCCAGTACTTC.

The chain has TRBV9 and TRBJ2-3; 11 bases match TRBD2. Germline CDR1 is SGDLS and CDR2 is YYNGEE. This CDR3 region has 16 residues. Trimming cost V 4 bases and J 5 bases; bases outside gene matches: 9. For the CDR3, the DNA is TGTGCCAGCAGCTTTGGGACTAGCGGAACGGGAGATACGCAGTATTTT. It codes for CASSFGTSGTGDTQYF.

This clone has only a few counts. The chain combines TRBV10-3 with TRBJ2-6; maybe TRBD2 (7 bases). The CDR3 spans 13 residues. The germline V gene has CDR1 ENHRY and CDR2 SYGVKD. Trimming cost V 7 bases and J 8 bases, with 12 bases left between them. Here the CDR3 reads CAITEGGSNVLTF. The CDR3, as DNA: TGTGCCATCACGGAGGGGGGGTCCAACGTCCTGACTTTC.

The V call is TRBV5-1, the J call TRBJ2-5; 8 bases map to TRBD2. V dropped 4 bases and J dropped 5; count of bases not matched to a gene: 7. Germline-derived CDR1 and CDR2 are SGHRS and YFSETQ. The CDR3 consists of 14 residues. The CDR3 DNA reads TGCGCCAGCAGCAACGGGGGGGCCGCGGAGACCCAGTACTTC. Its translation is CASSNGGAAETQYF.

The rearrangement uses TRBV15 and TRBJ1-5, with D unresolved. With 0 bases removed from V and 0 bases from J, the gap between germline ends came to 6 bases. There are 15 residues in the CDR3. Germline V CDR1 and CDR2: LNHNV, YYDKDF (reference sequence). The CDR3 nucleotides are TGTGCCACCAGCAGAGAACCTAATAGCAATCAGCCCCAGCATTTT. Translating gives CATSREPNSNQPQHF. Variable domain in full (rest from reference TRBV15 and TRBJ1-5): DAMVIQNPRYQVTQFGKPVTLSCSQTLNHNVMYWYQQKSSQAPKLLFHYYDKDFNNEADTPDNFQSRRPNTSFCFLDIRSPGLGDTAMYLCATSREPNSNQPQHFGDGTRLSIL.

V usage is TRBV7-2 and J usage is TRBJ2-5; 8 nucleotides align to TRBD2. CDR3 size: 15 residues. Per germline, CDR1 SGHTA and CDR2 FQGNSA. J lost 5 bases, V lost 3 bases, and 8 bases had no gene match. The CDR3 spells CASSFSGTTPETQYF. DNA of the CDR3: TGTGCCAGCAGCTTTAGCGGGACTACCCCGGAGACCCAGTACTTC.

This chain connects TRBV5-1 to TRBJ2-1, with D possibly matching TRBD2 (5 bases). This CDR3 contains 15 residues. Trimming stripped 1 base from V and 0 bases from J, with 8 bases between. The germline V gene encodes CDR1 SGHRS and CDR2 YFSETQ. The DNA for the CDR3 is TGCGCCAGCAGCTTGCTAGGGAGCTCCTACAATGAGCAGTTCTTC. This translates into CASSLLGSSYNEQFF.

A few counts support this clone. This CDR3 reads CAWSVGGDSYNSPLHF. In nucleotides, the CDR3 is TGTGCCTGGAGTGTAGGAGGGGACTCCTATAATTCACCCCTCCACTTT. The rearrangement uses TRBV30 and TRBJ1-6; TRBD1 is a possible D gene (5 bases). Trimming took 0 bases from V and 0 from J, leaving 9 bases between them. Germline V gene lookup returns CDR1 GTSNPN and CDR2 SVGIG (reference sequence). The CDR3 extends over 16 amino acids.

The rearrangement uses TRBV18 and TRBJ2-7; 8 bases map to TRBD2. CDR1 and CDR2 from the germline V gene are KGHSH and LQKENI. The V segment lost 3 bases and the J segment 5 bases; nucleotides outside the gene matches: 9. CDR3 length: 15 amino acids. The CDR3 sequence: CASSPETGGLNEQYF. For the CDR3, the DNA is TGTGCCAGCTCACCGGAGACGGGGGGGCTCAACGAGCAGTACTTC.

This CDR3 is CASRAGGLYEQYF. CDR3 nucleotide sequence: TGTGCCAGCAGGGCGGGGGGGCTCTACGAGCAGTACTTC. The V call is TRBV6-5, the J call TRBJ2-7; 9 nucleotides match TRBD2. Trimming took 6 bases from V and 3 from J; bases not matched to a gene: 3. The germline gives CDR1 MNHEY, CDR2 SVGAGI. The CDR3 is made up of 13 amino acids.

This clone was seen a handful of times. V and J are TRBV4-3 and TRBJ2-1; the match to TRBD2 covers 7 bases. Looked up from germline, CDR1 is LGHNA and CDR2 is YSLEER. V lost 5 bases to trimming and J lost 9 bases; unmatched junction nucleotides: 16. The CDR3 is 16 amino acids. CDR3 sequence (DNA): TGCGCCAGCAGCTCCTGGGCGCGGGGGAGTGATTTTGAGCAGTTCTTC. It codes for CASSSWARGSDFEQFF.

This clone was detected only a few times. The chain recombines TRBV4-1 with TRBJ2-1; 15 bases fit TRBD2. This CDR3 contains 15 residues. After removal of 8 bases from V and 10 bases from J, the junction contained 9 bases not matched to a gene. CDR1 is MGHRA, CDR2 YSYEKL, per germline. The CDR3 nucleotides read TGCGCCAGCGAACCGGGACTAGCGGGGGGAAGGGAGCAGTTCTTC. This sequence encodes CASEPGLAGGREQFF.

V usage is TRBV15 and J usage is TRBJ2-5, with 10 bases lining up with TRBD2. Germline V gene lookup returns CDR1 LNHNV and CDR2 YYDKDF (reference sequence). V was pared by 5 bases and J by 5 bases, with 17 bases of the junction left unmatched. The CDR3 is 18 residues long. CDR3 DNA: TGTGCCACCAGCGAATCCCCCTCCGCTAGCGGGGGAGCTGAGACCCAGTACTTC. It translates to CATSESPSASGGAETQYF.

This clone was detected only a few times. The chain joins TRBV9 to TRBJ1-4; tentatively, D is TRBD1 (5 bases). Germline loops: CDR1 SGDLS, CDR2 YYNGEE. The CDR3 extends over 15 amino acids. V was clipped by 3 bases and J by 5 bases, with 14 bases between them. CDR3 in amino acids: CASSGYQGLNEKLFF. CDR3 nucleotide sequence: TGTGCCAGCAGCGGATATCAGGGTTTAAATGAAAAACTGTTTTTT.

The V and J genes are TRBV6-6 and TRBJ2-1; the match to TRBD2 covers 12 bases. The V gene's germline CDR1 is MNHNY and CDR2 SVGAGI (reference sequence). The ends lost 8 bases at V and 4 bases at J; junction bases unmatched: 9. This CDR3 has 16 amino acids. The CDR3 coding sequence is TGTGCCAGCCTCCCCGGGGGGACTAGCGGGTACAATGAGCAGTTCTTC. Translated: CASLPGGTSGYNEQFF.

This chain connects TRBV7-9 to TRBJ2-1; 8 bases match TRBD2. Germline V gene data show CDR1 as SEHNR and CDR2 as FQNEAQ (reference sequence). The CDR3 contains 14 residues. V shed 11 bases, J shed 9 bases, and the junction held 15 bases outside the gene matches. The CDR3 loop is CAGERGSDFFEQFF. The CDR3 DNA sequence: TGTGCCGGAGAGCGGGGGAGCGACTTTTTTGAGCAGTTCTTC. The variable domain in full, completed from reference TRBV7-9 and TRBJ2-1, reads DTGVSQNPRHKITKRGQNVTFRCDPISEHNRLYWYRQTLGQGPEFLTYFQNEAQLEKSRLLSDRFSAERPKGSFSTLEIQRTEQGDSAMYLCAGERGSDFFEQFFGPGTRLTVL.

The chain uses TRBV6-4 and TRBJ2-1, with TRBD1 matching over 9 bases. Trimming at V came to 6 bases and at J to 4 bases, leaving 7 bases not matched to a gene. The CDR3 contains 15 residues. CDR1 MRHNA and CDR2 SNTAGT come from the germline V gene. CDR3 residues: CASSPTGTGYNEQFF. Written as DNA, the CDR3 is TGTGCCAGCAGCCCAACCGGGACAGGGTACAATGAGCAGTTCTTC.

The gene calls are TRBV25-1 and TRBJ1-4; D possibly corresponds to TRBD1 (5 bases). Germline loops: CDR1 MGHDK, CDR2 SYGVNS. With 5 bases removed from V and 14 bases from J, the gap between germline ends came to 18 bases. The CDR3 consists of 13 residues. This chain's CDR3 is CASSPLGATRLFF. The CDR3 nucleotides read TGTGCCAGCAGTCCCCTTGGGGCAACACGGCTGTTTTTT.

V is TRBV10-3 and J is TRBJ2-1; 8 positions match TRBD2. Trimming removed 10 bases from V and 10 bases from J; junction bases left unmatched: 18. This CDR3 spans 15 amino acids. Germline V gene sequence: CDR1 ENHRY, CDR2 SYGVKD. CDR3 protein: CASRPPGGLLSEQFF. CDR3 DNA: TGTGCCAGCAGGCCACCGGGGGGGCTACTCAGCGAGCAGTTCTTC.

The chain joins TRBV21-1 to TRBJ2-7; no DNA check was done on the table's D call, TRBD2. TRBV21-1 is labeled a pseudogene. The CDR3 has 15 residues. CDR3 coding DNA: TGTGCCAGCAGCAAAATTGGGAGCAAGCCCTACGAGCAGTACTTC. It specifies CASSKIGSKPYEQYF.